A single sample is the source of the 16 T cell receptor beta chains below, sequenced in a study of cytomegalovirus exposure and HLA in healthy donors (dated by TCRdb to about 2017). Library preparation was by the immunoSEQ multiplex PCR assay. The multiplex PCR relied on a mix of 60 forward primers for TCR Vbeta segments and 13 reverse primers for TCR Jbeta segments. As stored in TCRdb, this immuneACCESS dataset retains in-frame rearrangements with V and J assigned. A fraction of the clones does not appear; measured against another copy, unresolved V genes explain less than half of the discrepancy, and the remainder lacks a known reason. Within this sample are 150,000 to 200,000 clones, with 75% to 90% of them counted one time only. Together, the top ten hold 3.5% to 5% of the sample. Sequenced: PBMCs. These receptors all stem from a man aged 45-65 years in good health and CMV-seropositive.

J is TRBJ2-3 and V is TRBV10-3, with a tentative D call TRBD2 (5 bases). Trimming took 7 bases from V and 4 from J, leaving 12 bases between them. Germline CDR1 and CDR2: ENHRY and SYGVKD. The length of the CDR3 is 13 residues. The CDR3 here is CAIMPGKPDTQYF. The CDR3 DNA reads TGTGCCATCATGCCGGGGAAGCCAGATACGCAGTATTTT.

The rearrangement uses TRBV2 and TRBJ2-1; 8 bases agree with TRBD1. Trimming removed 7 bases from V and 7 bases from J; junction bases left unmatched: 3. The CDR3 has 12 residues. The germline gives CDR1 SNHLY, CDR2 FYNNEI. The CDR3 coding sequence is TGTGCCAGCACCAACAGGGGGAATGAGCAGTTCTTC. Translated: CASTNRGNEQFF.

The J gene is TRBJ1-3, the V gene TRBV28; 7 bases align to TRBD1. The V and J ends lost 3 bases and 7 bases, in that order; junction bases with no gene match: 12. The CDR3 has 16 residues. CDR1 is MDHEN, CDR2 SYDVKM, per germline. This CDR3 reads CASSFWQGEGGNTIYF. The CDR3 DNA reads TGTGCCAGCAGTTTTTGGCAGGGGGAAGGAGGGAACACCATATATTTT.

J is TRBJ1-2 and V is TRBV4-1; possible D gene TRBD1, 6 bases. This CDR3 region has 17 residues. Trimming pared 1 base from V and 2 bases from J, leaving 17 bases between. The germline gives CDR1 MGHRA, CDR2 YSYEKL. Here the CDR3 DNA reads TGCGCCAGCAGCCAAGCGATGGGGGGGGCGCGGAACTATGGCTACACCTTC. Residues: CASSQAMGGARNYGYTF.

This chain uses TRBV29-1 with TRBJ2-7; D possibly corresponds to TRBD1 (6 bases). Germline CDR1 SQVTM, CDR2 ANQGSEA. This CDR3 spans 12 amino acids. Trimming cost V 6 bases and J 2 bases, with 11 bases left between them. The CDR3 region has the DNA TGCAGCGTGCGGACAGTCACCTACGAGCAGTACTTC. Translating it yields CSVRTVTYEQYF.

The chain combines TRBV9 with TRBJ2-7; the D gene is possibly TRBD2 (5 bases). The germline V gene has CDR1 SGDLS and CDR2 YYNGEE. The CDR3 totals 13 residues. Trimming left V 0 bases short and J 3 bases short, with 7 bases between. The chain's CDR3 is CASSVAGSYEQYF. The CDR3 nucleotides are TGTGCCAGCAGCGTAGCGGGAAGCTACGAGCAGTACTTC.

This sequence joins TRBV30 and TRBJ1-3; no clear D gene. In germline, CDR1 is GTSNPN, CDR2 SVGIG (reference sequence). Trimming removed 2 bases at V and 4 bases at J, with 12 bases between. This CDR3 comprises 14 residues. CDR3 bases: TGTGCCTGGAGTCCACCCTGGCTCGGAAACACCATATATTTT. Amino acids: CAWSPPWLGNTIYF. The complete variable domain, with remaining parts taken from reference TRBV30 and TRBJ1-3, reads SQTIHQWPATLVQPVGSPLSLECTVEGTSNPNLYWYRQAAGRGLQLLFYSVGIGQISSEVPQNLSASRPQDRQFILSSKKLLLSDSGFYLCAWSPPWLGNTIYFGEGSWLTVV.

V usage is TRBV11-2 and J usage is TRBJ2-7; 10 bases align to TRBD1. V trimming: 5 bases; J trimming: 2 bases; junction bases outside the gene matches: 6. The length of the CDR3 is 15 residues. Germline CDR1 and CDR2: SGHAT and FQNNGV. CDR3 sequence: CASSISGTGAYEQYF. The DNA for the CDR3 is TGTGCCAGCAGCATCTCCGGGACAGGGGCCTACGAGCAGTACTTC.

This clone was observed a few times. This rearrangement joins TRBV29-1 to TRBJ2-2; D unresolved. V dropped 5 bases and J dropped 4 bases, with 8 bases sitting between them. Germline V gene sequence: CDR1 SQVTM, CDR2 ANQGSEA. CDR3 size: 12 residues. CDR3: CSVLDGTGELFF. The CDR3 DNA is TGCAGCGTTCTAGACGGCACCGGGGAGCTGTTTTTT.

The CDR3 region has the DNA TGTGCCATCAGCCTGACAGGGACCTCCTACGAGCAGTACTTC. This sequence encodes CAISLTGTSYEQYF. The J gene is TRBJ2-7, the V gene TRBV10-3; 7 bases align to TRBD1. This CDR3 region has 14 residues. V shed 6 bases, J shed 0 bases, and the junction held 5 bases outside the gene matches. Germline V CDR1 and CDR2: ENHRY, SYGVKD.

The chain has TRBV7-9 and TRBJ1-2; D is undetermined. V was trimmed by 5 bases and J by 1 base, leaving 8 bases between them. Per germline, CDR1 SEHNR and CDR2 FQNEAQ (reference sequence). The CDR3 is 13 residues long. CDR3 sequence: CASSPTVNYGYTF. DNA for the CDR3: TGTGCCAGCAGCCCCACAGTTAACTATGGCTACACCTTC.

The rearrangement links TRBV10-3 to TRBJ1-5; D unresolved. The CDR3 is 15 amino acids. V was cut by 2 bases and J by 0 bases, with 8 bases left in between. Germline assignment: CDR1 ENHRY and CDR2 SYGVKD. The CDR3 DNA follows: TGTGCCATCAGTGAGAGACGGGATAGCAATCAGCCCCAGCATTTT. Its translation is CAISERRDSNQPQHF.

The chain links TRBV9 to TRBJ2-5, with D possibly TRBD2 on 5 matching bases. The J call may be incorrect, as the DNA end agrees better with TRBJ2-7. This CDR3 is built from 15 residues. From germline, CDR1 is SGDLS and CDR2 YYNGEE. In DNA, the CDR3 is TGTGCCAGCAGCGTAGCCGCTAGCACAGACTACGAGCAGTACTTC. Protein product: CASSVAASTDYEQYF.

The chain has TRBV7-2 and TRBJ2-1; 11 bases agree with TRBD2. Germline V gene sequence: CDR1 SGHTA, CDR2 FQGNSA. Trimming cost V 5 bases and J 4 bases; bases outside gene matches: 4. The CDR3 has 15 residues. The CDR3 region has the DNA TGTGCCAGCAGCCCCGGGACTAGCGGATACAATGAGCAGTTCTTC. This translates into CASSPGTSGYNEQFF.

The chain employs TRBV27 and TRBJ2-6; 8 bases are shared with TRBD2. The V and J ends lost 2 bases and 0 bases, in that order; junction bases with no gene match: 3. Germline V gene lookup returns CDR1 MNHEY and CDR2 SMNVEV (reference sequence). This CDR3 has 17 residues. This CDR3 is CASSLTGGPSGANVLTF. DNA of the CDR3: TGTGCCAGCAGTTTAACGGGAGGGCCCTCTGGGGCCAACGTCCTGACTTTC. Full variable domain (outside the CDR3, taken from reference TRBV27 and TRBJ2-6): EAQVTQNPRYLITVTGKKLTVTCSQNMNHEYMSWYRQDPGLGLRQIYYSMNVEVTDKGDVPEGYKVSRKEKRNFPLILESPSPNQTSLYFCASSLTGGPSGANVLTFGAGSRLTVL.

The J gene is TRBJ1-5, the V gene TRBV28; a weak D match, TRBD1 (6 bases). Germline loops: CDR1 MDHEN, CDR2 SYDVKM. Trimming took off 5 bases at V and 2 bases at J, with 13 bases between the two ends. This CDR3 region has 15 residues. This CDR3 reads CASSQGQNRNQPQHF. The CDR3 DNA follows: TGTGCCAGCAGTCAAGGACAGAACCGCAATCAGCCCCAGCATTTT.